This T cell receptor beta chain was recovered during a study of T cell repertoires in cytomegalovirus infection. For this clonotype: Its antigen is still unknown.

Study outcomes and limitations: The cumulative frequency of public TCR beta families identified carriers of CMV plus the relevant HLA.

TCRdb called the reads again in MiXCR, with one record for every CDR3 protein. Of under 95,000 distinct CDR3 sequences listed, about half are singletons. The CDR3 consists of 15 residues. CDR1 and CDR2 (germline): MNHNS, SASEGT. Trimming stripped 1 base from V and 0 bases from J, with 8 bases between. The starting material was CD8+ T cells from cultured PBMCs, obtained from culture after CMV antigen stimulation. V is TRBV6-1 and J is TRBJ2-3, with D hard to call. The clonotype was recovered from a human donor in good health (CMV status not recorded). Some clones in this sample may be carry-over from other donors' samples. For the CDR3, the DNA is TGTGCCAGCAGTGAAGTTCCAATTAGCACAGATACGCAGTATTTT. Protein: CASSEVPISTDTQYF.